This paragraph covers one T cell receptor (beta chain) sequence. The antigen is undetermined. The CDR3 has 15 residues. Trimming cost V 6 bases and J 2 bases; bases outside gene matches: 8. CDR1 and CDR2 (germline): MNHEY, SMNVEV (reference sequence). Assay used: immunoSEQ multiplex PCR; TCRdb lists only in-frame clones, some missing. The table records 150,000 to 200,000 clones, approximately 81% of them present only once. These data come from a study of cytomegalovirus exposure and HLA in healthy donors. Regarding the study as a whole: Despite most TCR sequences being rare, some public TCRs occurred in many donors.

V gene TRBV27 combines with J gene TRBJ1-2; 8 bases map to TRBD1. This sequence was found in a man aged 30-40 years in good health and CMV-seropositive. The sequencing input was PBMCs. The CDR3 DNA reads TGTGCCAGCAGACCCTGGGCAGGGGGCAACTATGGCTACACCTTC. Translation: CASRPWAGGNYGYTF.